The rows below give T cell receptor beta chains drawn from one sample of a study of T cell responses to AZD1222 COVID-19 vaccine. Sequencing used immunoSEQ multiplex PCR; TCRdb keeps in-frame clones, though not all of them. This table holds 120,000 or so clones, just over 90% found once. The sample here was peripheral blood, taken on day 0 of AZD1222 vaccination. The receptors were sampled from an adult in good health. The CDR3 runs from the conserved cysteine through the conserved F or W. A D gene is named only where the DNA matches it firmly. Not every row has a clone size; where given, it reads once, few, many or a size class.

D gene	V gene	clone size	J gene	CDR3 protein	CDR3 DNA
-	TRBV5-4	-	TRBJ2-5	CASNPGTRQETQYF	TGTGCCAGCAACCCCGGGACTCGCCAAGAGACCCAGTACTTC
-	TRBV18	-	TRBJ1-5	CASSPPGHFSNQPQHF	TGTGCCAGCTCACCACCGGGACACTTTAGCAATCAGCCCCAGCATTTT
-	TRBV9	-	TRBJ2-5	CASRRAAVEGSQYF	TGTGCCAGCAGGAGAGCAGCCGTGGAGGGGTCCCAGTACTTC
-	TRBV7-9	few	TRBJ1-1	CASSRGSNTEAFF	TGTGCCAGCAGCCGAGGGTCGAACACTGAAGCTTTCTTT
TRBD2	TRBV30	-	TRBJ2-3	CAWTGGITDTQYF	TGTGCCTGGACGGGGGGGATCACAGATACGCAGTATTTT
-	TRBV24-1	-	TRBJ2-1	CATSPWAGLDNEQFF	TGTGCCACCAGCCCCTGGGCAGGGCTGGACAATGAGCAGTTCTTC
TRBD2	TRBV11-2	-	TRBJ2-3	CASSLAEGGVDTQYF	TGTGCCAGCAGCTTAGCTGAGGGAGGGGTAGATACGCAGTATTTT
TRBD1	TRBV3-1/TRBV3-2	-	TRBJ2-7	CASRRTGGYEQYF	TGTGCCAGCAGGCGGACAGGGGGATACGAGCAGTACTTC
-	TRBV5-1	-	TRBJ2-2	CASKGEGVAGELFF	TGCGCCAGCAAGGGCGAGGGGGTAGCCGGGGAGCTGTTTTTT
-	TRBV19	-	TRBJ1-1	CASSDRWDTEAFF	TGTGCCAGTAGTGACAGGTGGGACACTGAAGCTTTCTTT
-	TRBV11-3	-	TRBJ2-3	CASSTPRGNPTDTQYF	TGTGCCAGCAGCACTCCCCGGGGGAACCCAACAGATACGCAGTATTTT
-	TRBV27	-	TRBJ1-3	CASSLGPPGTLQNTIYF	TGTGCCAGCAGTTTAGGCCCCCCCGGGACACTTCAAAACACCATATATTTT
TRBD1	TRBV5-1	-	TRBJ2-7	CASSLRTGVNYEQYF	TGCGCCAGCAGCTTGCGGACAGGGGTGAACTACGAGCAGTACTTC
TRBD2	TRBV10-3	-	TRBJ2-1	CAISESLSGRRGEQFF	TGTGCCATCAGTGAGTCGCTTAGCGGGAGAAGAGGAGAGCAGTTCTTC
-	TRBV6-5	-	TRBJ1-3	CASSYSMNQPGNTIYF	TGTGCCAGCAGTTACTCGATGAATCAGCCTGGAAACACCATATATTTT
-	TRBV30	-	TRBJ2-7	CAWSVVPDSSYEQYF	TGTGCCTGGAGTGTTGTCCCGGACAGCTCCTACGAGCAGTACTTC
-	TRBV6-4	-	TRBJ2-2	CASIGNTGELFF	TGTGCCAGCATAGGGAACACCGGGGAGCTGTTTTTT
-	TRBV2	once	TRBJ2-4	CASSEWVGPKNIQYF	TGTGCCAGCAGTGAATGGGTCGGTCCGAAAAACATTCAGTACTTC
TRBD1	TRBV4-1	once	TRBJ1-4	CASSLGQGLKEKLFF	TGCGCCAGCAGCCTAGGACAGGGATTGAAAGAAAAACTGTTTTTT
-	TRBV28	once	TRBJ1-1	CASSPGLNEAFF	TGTGCCAGCAGTCCCGGACTTAATGAAGCTTTCTTT
-	TRBV10-3	-	TRBJ2-1	CAISEDGAKNEQFF	TGTGCCATCAGTGAAGACGGAGCGAAAAATGAGCAGTTCTTC
TRBD2	TRBV28	-	TRBJ2-1	CASSLPASGRSHEQFF	TGTGCCAGCAGTTTACCCGCTAGCGGGAGGTCCCATGAGCAGTTCTTC
TRBD2	TRBV6-5	-	TRBJ2-7	CASSPGTSGYEQYF	TGTGCCAGCAGTCCAGGGACTAGCGGCTACGAGCAGTACTTC
TRBD1	TRBV19	once	TRBJ2-1	CASSGRDRGNEQFF	TGTGCCAGTAGCGGAAGGGACAGGGGGAATGAGCAGTTCTTC
-	TRBV6-6	-	TRBJ1-5	CASRETNQPQHF	TGTGCCAGTAGGGAGACCAATCAGCCCCAGCATTTT
TRBD1	TRBV6-5	-	TRBJ1-2	CASSPTGGADGYTF	TGTGCCAGCAGTCCGACAGGGGGCGCAGATGGCTACACCTTC
TRBD2	TRBV28	-	TRBJ2-2	CASSSLGSSGTGELFF	TGTGCCAGCAGTTCCCTCGGCTCTAGCGGGACCGGGGAGCTGTTTTTT
-	TRBV3-1/TRBV3-2	-	TRBJ1-1	CASSPSTGLRAFF	TGTGCCAGCAGCCCTTCGACAGGTCTTCGAGCTTTCTTT
TRBD1	TRBV20-1	-	TRBJ2-7	CSASTPGGLYEQYF	TGCAGTGCTAGTACGCCAGGGGGCCTCTACGAGCAGTACTTC
-	TRBV28	-	TRBJ2-5	CASSLRTGLAATQYF	TGTGCCAGCAGTCTCCGAACAGGGCTTGCCGCCACCCAGTACTTC
TRBD2	TRBV9	-	TRBJ2-1	CASSAKAGGPNEQFF	TGTGCCAGCAGCGCAAAAGCGGGAGGGCCGAATGAGCAGTTCTTC
-	TRBV28	-	TRBJ1-5	CASSLQGQEQPQHF	TGTGCCAGCAGTTTACAGGGTCAAGAGCAGCCCCAGCATTTT
-	TRBV5-1	few	TRBJ2-2	CASSPDLETGELFF	TGCGCCAGCAGCCCCGACTTGGAGACCGGGGAGCTGTTTTTT
-	TRBV28	-	TRBJ2-7	CASSSPWIAPNEQYF	TGTGCCAGCAGTTCCCCCTGGATTGCCCCCAACGAGCAGTACTTC
-	TRBV27	once	TRBJ1-1	CASSPLPSWLGNTEAFF	TGTGCCAGCAGTCCCCTTCCCAGTTGGTTAGGGAACACTGAAGCTTTCTTT
-	TRBV10-1	-	TRBJ2-7	CASSDPRGSGYEQYF	TGCGCCAGCAGTGATCCCCGGGGCTCAGGCTACGAGCAGTACTTC
TRBD1	TRBV18	-	TRBJ1-2	CASSPGTGLYGYTF	TGTGCCAGCTCACCCGGGACAGGGCTTTATGGCTACACCTTC
-	TRBV7-9	-	TRBJ1-2	CASSRTENYGYTF	TGTGCCAGCAGCCGGACAGAGAACTATGGCTACACCTTC
-	TRBV29-1	-	TRBJ1-1	CSDQTRPNTEAFF	TGCAGCGACCAGACACGCCCGAACACTGAAGCTTTCTTT
-	TRBV5-1	-	TRBJ2-2	CASSLIQAGELFF	TGCGCCAGCAGTCTGATTCAGGCCGGGGAGCTGTTTTTT
TRBD2	TRBV18	-	TRBJ2-1	CASSRAGETHEQFF	TGTGCCAGCTCCCGCGCGGGAGAAACTCATGAGCAGTTCTTC
TRBD1	TRBV28	-	TRBJ2-7	CASSNPRTGINSYEQYF	TGTGCCAGCAGTAACCCAAGGACAGGAATCAACTCCTACGAGCAGTACTTC
-	TRBV18	once	TRBJ2-7	CASSPPGRGSYEQYF	TGTGCCAGCTCACCACCGGGACGGGGCTCCTACGAGCAGTACTTC
-	TRBV10-2	-	TRBJ1-5	CASSSDGGNQPQHF	TGCGCCAGCAGTTCGGACGGGGGCAATCAGCCCCAGCATTTT
-	TRBV10-3	-	TRBJ2-3	CAISAEPTGPHTDTQYF	TGTGCCATCAGTGCGGAACCAACAGGACCCCACACAGATACGCAGTATTTT
-	TRBV5-1	-	TRBJ1-1	CASSLAGTGNTEAFF	TGCGCCAGCAGCTTGGCCGGGACGGGGAACACTGAAGCTTTCTTT
-	TRBV5-1	once	TRBJ1-5	CASSLAGSYSNQPQHF	TGCGCCAGCAGCTTGGCGGGCAGCTATAGCAATCAGCCCCAGCATTTT
TRBD1	TRBV28	-	TRBJ2-5	CASSSPGQGETQYF	TGTGCCAGCAGTTCCCCTGGACAGGGTGAGACCCAGTACTTC
-	TRBV29-1	-	TRBJ2-1	CSVAPSSYNEQFF	TGCAGCGTTGCACCGAGCTCCTACAATGAGCAGTTCTTC
-	TRBV18	-	TRBJ1-6	CASSPPPFNSPLHF	TGTGCCAGCTCACCACCGCCCTTTAATTCACCCCTCCACTTT
-	TRBV28	-	TRBJ2-7	CASTLGGPPYEQYF	TGTGCCAGCACCCTAGGAGGGCCCCCTTACGAGCAGTACTTC
-	TRBV3-1/TRBV3-2	-	TRBJ2-7	CASSQGAGTYEQYF	TGTGCCAGCAGCCAAGGGGCAGGGACCTACGAGCAGTACTTC
TRBD2	TRBV18	-	TRBJ2-1	CASSPTSGGTYNEQFF	TGTGCCAGCTCACCAACTAGCGGGGGAACCTACAATGAGCAGTTCTTC
-	TRBV6-5	-	TRBJ2-3	CASTLADTQYF	TGTGCCAGCACCCTCGCAGATACGCAGTATTTT
-	TRBV6-5	once	TRBJ1-3	CASKMSSGTIYF	TGTGCCAGCAAAATGTCCAGCGGCACCATATATTTT
-	TRBV6-5	-	TRBJ1-1	CASSYGQNTEAFF	TGTGCCAGCAGTTACGGACAGAACACTGAAGCTTTCTTT
TRBD1	TRBV6-5	-	TRBJ1-2	CASSQDRNYGYTF	TGTGCCAGCAGCCAGGACAGGAACTATGGCTACACCTTC
-	TRBV6-5	-	TRBJ2-7	CASGPRGSYEQYF	TGTGCCAGTGGGCCGAGAGGGTCCTACGAGCAGTACTTC
-	TRBV28	-	TRBJ2-7	CASQSYVAGSYEQYF	TGTGCCAGTCAGTCCTATGTTGCTGGTTCCTACGAGCAGTACTTC
-	TRBV29-1	-	TRBJ2-5	CSVARVGRETQYF	TGCAGCGTTGCCCGGGTGGGAAGGGAGACCCAGTACTTC